The subject of this entry is one T cell receptor beta chain. Its antigen is unknown. It has no much larger one-base neighbor in the sample; base qualities were not kept. This record belongs to a study of CD8+CD57+ T cells in acquired aplastic anemia (dated by TCRdb to the late 2010s). As for the study more broadly: A mean of around 3 ug of DNA, ranging from roughly 0.19 to 27.4 ug, was extracted from sorted CD4+ and CD8+ cells. CD8+CD57+ expansion was defined as a frequency above the mean frequency observed in healthy subjects. Results the study describes overall, beyond this receptor: Patients and healthy controls showed no significant difference in CD8+ Simpson's diversity (P=0.060). Some 30 CD8+ CDR3 sequences were shared between patients and controls but appeared highly expressed in patients and within their immunodominant clones.

V trim: 3 bases; J trim: 1 base; unmatched bases: 5. In the germline V gene (reference sequence), CDR1 corresponds to GTSNPN and CDR2 to SVGIG. Inclusive of the bounding cysteine and phenylalanine, the CDR3 is 16 residues long. Kept here is only the CDR3 DNA, which spans 48 bases and is read in frame from base 1. Genomic DNA was used as template for profiling of TCR beta VDJ combinations and CDR3 sequences. An Illumina HiSeq 2000 was the platform used for TCR repertoire sequencing. On the study's bioinformatics: Repertoire assessment relied on Simpson's diversity index, CDR3 size and DJ length profiles, and TRBV/TRBJ rearrangement plots. The immunodominant clone was defined as the most abundant DNA sequence in deep sequencing data. CDR3 amino acid sequences were checked for sharing between subjects and were compared against published repertoires and the VDJdb database. Through fastp at Q25 and MiXCR, TCRdb rebuilt clones from the public reads, retaining in-frame beta chains. When rows share a CDR3 protein, they turn into one entry using the most common DNA and genes. TCRdb assigned the V and J calls; the authors' analysis was not used. In all, the sample holds 450,000 to 550,000 distinct CDR3 sequences, and roughly 34% of those were seen once. Under 0.95% of the sample comes from the top ten.

Flow cytometry had shown CD8+CD57+ cell expansion in the patients selected for sequencing. Severe acquired aplastic anemia was diagnosed in all patients according to International Study of Aplastic Anemia and Agranulocytosis and Camitta criteria. No therapy had been received by the patients at the time of blood sampling. In this study, sorted CD4+ and CD8+ T cells from the blood of healthy subjects and of severe aplastic anemia patients had their TCR repertoires deep-sequenced. In the USA, patient enrollment took place under clinicaltrials.gov protocols 00001620, 01623167, 00001397, 00071045, 00081523 and 00961064. Ficoll-Paque density gradient centrifugation was used to isolate peripheral blood mononuclear cells. CD4+ and CD8+ T cells were sorted by FACS or magnetic beads before DNA extraction.

The V gene is TRBV30 and the J gene is TRBJ2-2; TRBD1 lines up with 10 middle nucleotides. The sample comprised sorted CD4+, CD8+, or CD8+CD57+ T cells (not recorded which) from PBMCs. This clonotype originated in a human donor with aplastic anemia. The sequence in DNA is TGTGCCTGGAGCAGGGACAGGGGACAGAACACCGGGGAGCTGTTTTTT. Translated, this is CAWSRDRGQNTGELFF. The CDR3 plus the reference TRBV30 and TRBJ2-2 genes for the other parts give the full variable domain: SQTIHQWPATLVQPVGSPLSLECTVEGTSNPNLYWYRQAAGRGLQLLFYSVGIGQISSEVPQNLSASRPQDRQFILSSKKLLLSDSGFYLCAWSRDRGQNTGELFFGEGSRLTVL.